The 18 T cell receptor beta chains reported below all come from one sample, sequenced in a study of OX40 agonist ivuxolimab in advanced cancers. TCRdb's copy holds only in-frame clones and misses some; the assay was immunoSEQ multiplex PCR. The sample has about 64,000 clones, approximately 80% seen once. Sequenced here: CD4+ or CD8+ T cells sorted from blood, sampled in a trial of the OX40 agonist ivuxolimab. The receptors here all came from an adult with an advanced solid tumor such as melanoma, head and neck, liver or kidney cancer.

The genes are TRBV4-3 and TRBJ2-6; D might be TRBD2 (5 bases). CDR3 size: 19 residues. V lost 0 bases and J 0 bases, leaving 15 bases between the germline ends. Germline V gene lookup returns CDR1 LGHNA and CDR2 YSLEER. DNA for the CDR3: TGCGCCAGCAGCCAAGATAATGGACTGACGTACTCTGGGGCCAACGTCCTGACTTTC. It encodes CASSQDNGLTYSGANVLTF.

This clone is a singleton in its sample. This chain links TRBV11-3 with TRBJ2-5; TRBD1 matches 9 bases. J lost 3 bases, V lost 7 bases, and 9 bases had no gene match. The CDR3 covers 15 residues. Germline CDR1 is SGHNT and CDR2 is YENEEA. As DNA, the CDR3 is TGTGCCAGCACCTACAGGGGGCAGCCCGAAGAGACCCAGTACTTC. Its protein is CASTYRGQPEETQYF. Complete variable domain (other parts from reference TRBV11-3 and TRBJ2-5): EAGVVQSPRYKIIEKKQPVAFWCNPISGHNTLYWYLQNLGQGPELLIRYENEEAVDDSQLPKDRFSAERLKGVDSTLKIQPAELGDSAVYLCASTYRGQPEETQYFGPGTRLLVL.

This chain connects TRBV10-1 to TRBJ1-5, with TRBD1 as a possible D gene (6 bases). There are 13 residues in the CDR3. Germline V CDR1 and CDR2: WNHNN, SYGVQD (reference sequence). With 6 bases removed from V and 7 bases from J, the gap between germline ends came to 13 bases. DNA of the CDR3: TGCGCCAGCAGGGGGGGCGTGGGACAGCCCCAGCATTTT. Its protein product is CASRGGVGQPQHF.

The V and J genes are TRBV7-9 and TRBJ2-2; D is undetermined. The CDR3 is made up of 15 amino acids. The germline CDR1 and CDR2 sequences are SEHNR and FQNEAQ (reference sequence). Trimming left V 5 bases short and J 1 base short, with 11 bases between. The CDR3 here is CASSPLRWNTGELFF. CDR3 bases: TGTGCCAGCAGCCCCTTAAGATGGAACACCGGGGAGCTGTTTTTT. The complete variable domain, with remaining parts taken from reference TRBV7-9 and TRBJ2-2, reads DTGVSQNPRHKITKRGQNVTFRCDPISEHNRLYWYRQTLGQGPEFLTYFQNEAQLEKSRLLSDRFSAERPKGSFSTLEIQRTEQGDSAMYLCASSPLRWNTGELFFGEGSRLTVL.

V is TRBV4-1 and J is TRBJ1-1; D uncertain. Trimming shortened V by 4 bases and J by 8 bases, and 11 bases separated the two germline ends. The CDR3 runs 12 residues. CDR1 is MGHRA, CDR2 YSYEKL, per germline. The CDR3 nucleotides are TGCGCCAGCAGCCTAGACTCGGCCGAAGCTTTCTTT. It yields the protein CASSLDSAEAFF.

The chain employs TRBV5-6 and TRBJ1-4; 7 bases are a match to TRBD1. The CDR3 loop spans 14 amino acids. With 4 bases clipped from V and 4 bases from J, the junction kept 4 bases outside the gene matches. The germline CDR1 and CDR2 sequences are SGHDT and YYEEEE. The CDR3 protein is CASSNTGVNEKLFF. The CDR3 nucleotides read TGTGCCAGCAGCAACACAGGGGTTAATGAAAAACTGTTTTTT.

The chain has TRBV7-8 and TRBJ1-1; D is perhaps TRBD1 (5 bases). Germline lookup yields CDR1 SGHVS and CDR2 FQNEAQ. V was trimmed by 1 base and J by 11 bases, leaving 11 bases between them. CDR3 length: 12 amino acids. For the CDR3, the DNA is TGTGCCAGCAGCTTAGACAGGTTGGGGGCTTTCTTT. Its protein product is CASSLDRLGAFF.

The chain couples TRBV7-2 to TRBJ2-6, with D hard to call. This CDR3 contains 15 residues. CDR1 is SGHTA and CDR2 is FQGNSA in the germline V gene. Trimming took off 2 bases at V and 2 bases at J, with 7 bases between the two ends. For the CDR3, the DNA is TGTGCCAGCAGCTTACAAACTGCTGGGGCCAACGTCCTGACTTTC. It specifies CASSLQTAGANVLTF.

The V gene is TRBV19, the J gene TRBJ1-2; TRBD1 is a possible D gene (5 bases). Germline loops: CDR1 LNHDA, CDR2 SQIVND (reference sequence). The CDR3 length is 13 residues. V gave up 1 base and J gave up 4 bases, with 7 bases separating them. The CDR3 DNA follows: TGTGCCAGTAGTATAGCGACAGTCTATGGCTACACCTTC. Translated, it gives CASSIATVYGYTF.

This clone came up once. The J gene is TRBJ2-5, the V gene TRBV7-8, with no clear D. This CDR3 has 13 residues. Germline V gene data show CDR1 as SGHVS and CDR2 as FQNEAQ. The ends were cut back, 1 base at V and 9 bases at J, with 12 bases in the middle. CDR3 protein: CASSLGGFAAQYF. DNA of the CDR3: TGTGCCAGCAGCTTAGGTGGCTTTGCGGCCCAGTACTTC.

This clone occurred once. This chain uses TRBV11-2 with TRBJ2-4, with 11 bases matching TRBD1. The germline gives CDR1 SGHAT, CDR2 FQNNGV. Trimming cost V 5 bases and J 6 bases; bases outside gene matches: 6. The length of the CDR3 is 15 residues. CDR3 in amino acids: CASSRTGGAGNIQYF. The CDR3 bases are TGTGCCAGCAGCAGGACAGGGGGCGCGGGAAACATTCAGTACTTC. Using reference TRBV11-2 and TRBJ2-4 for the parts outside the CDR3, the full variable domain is EAGVAQSPRYKIIEKRQSVAFWCNPISGHATLYWYQQILGQGPKLLIQFQNNGVVDDSQLPKDRFSAERLKGVDSTLKIQPAKLEDSAVYLCASSRTGGAGNIQYFGAGTRLSVL.

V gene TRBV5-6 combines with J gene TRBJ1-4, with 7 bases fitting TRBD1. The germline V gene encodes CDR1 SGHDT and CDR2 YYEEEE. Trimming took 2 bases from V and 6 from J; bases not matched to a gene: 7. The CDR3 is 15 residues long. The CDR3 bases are TGTGCCAGCAGCTTTGGTCCACAGGGGTATGAAAAACTGTTTTTT. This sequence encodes CASSFGPQGYEKLFF. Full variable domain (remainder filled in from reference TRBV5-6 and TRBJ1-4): DAGVTQSPTHLIKTRGQQVTLRCSPKSGHDTVSWYQQALGQGPQFIFQYYEEEERQRGNFPDRFSGHQFPNYSSELNVNALLLGDSALYLCASSFGPQGYEKLFFGSGTQLSVL.

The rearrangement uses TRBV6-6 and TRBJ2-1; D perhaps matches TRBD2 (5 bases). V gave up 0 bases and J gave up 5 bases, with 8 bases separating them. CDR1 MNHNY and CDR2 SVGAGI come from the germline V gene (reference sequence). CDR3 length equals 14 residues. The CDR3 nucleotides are TGTGCCAGCAGTTACTCGACGGGGAACAATGAGCAGTTCTTC. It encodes CASSYSTGNNEQFF.

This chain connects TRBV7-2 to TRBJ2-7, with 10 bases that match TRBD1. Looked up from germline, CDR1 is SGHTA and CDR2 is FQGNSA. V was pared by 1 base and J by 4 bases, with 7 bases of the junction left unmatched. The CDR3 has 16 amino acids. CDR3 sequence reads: CASSLVTGGFRYEQYF. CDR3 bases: TGTGCCAGCAGCTTAGTGACAGGGGGCTTTAGGTACGAGCAGTACTTC. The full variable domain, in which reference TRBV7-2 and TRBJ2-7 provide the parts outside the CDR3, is GAGVSQSPSNKVTEKGKDVELRCDPISGHTALYWYRQSLGQGLEFLIYFQGNSAPDKSGLPSDRFSAERTGGSVSTLTIQRTQQEDSAVYLCASSLVTGGFRYEQYFGPGTRLTVT.

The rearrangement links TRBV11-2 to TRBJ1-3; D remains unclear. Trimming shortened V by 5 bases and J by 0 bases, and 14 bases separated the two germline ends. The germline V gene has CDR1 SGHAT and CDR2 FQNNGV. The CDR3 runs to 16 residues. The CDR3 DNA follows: TGTGCCAGCAGCCCGACCACCGCCAACTCTGGAAACACCATATATTTT. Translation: CASSPTTANSGNTIYF.

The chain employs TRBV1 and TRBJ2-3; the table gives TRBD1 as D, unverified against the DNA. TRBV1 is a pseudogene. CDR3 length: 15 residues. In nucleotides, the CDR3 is TGCGCCAGCAGCCCTGAGGGACAGCCTAGGGATACGCAGTATTTT. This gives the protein CASSPEGQPRDTQYF.

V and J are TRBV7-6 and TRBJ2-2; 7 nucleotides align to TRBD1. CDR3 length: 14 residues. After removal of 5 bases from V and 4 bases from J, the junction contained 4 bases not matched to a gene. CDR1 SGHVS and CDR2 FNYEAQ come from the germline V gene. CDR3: CASSEGQFTGELFF. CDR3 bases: TGTGCCAGCAGCGAGGGACAGTTCACCGGGGAGCTGTTTTTT.

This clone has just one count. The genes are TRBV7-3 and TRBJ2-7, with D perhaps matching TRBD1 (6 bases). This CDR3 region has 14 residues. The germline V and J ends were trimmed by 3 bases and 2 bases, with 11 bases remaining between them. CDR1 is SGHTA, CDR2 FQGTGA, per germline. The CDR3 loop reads CASSFFDRPYEQYF. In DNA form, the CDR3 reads TGTGCCAGCAGCTTCTTTGACAGGCCCTACGAGCAGTACTTC.